These 19 T cell receptor beta chains share one sample of origin, sequenced in a study of tumor-infiltrating lymphocytes in oesophageal squamous cell carcinoma. TCRdb re-called the PCR reads with MiXCR, one entry per CDR3 protein. Of some 18,000 distinct CDR3 sequences in the sample, over 40% were seen once. The sample taken for sequencing was normal esophageal tissue next to the tumor. These receptors all come from a male donor with esophageal squamous cell carcinoma.

The chain couples TRBV7-3 to TRBJ2-3; no reliable D call. The CDR3 totals 13 residues. V was cut by 5 bases and J by 6 bases, with 12 bases left in between. The germline V gene encodes CDR1 SGHTA and CDR2 FQGTGA. CDR3 bases: TGTGCCAGCAGCCTTTTCTCGGGTGATACGCAGTATTTT. It yields the protein CASSLFSGDTQYF.

V usage is TRBV4-1 and J usage is TRBJ2-3; 10 bases line up with TRBD2. V lost 2 bases and J lost 0; bases outside the gene matches: 14. Germline V gives CDR1 MGHRA, CDR2 YSYEKL. There are 20 residues in the CDR3. In nucleotides, the CDR3 is TGCGCCAGCAGCCAAAAGGGTGGCCTAGCGGGAGAGCCTAGCACAGATACGCAGTATTTT. As protein: CASSQKGGLAGEPSTDTQYF.

V and J are TRBV12-3 or TRBV12-4 and TRBJ2-5; D gene ambiguous. The CDR3 is made up of 12 amino acids. The ends were cut back, 5 bases at V and 0 bases at J, with 4 bases in the middle. The CDR3 protein is CASSGHQETQYF. CDR3 nucleotides: TGTGCCAGCAGTGGACACCAAGAGACCCAGTACTTC.

This clonotype was observed a few times. A junction end diverges from the germline sequence, so it may reflect a read error. J is TRBJ2-7 and V is TRBV7-3; a possible D gene is TRBD2 (5 bases). Germline CDR1 is SGHTA and CDR2 is FQGTGA. The CDR3 spans 14 residues. The CDR3 sequence is CASSFRANTGELYF. The CDR3 coding sequence is TGTGCCAGCAGCTTCCGTGCCAACACCGGGGAGCTGTACTTC.

Concerning this clonotype: The conserved closing phenylalanine or tryptophan is absent in this CDR3, likely reflecting a read error. The DNA is left out, because the CDR3 cannot be placed on it with certainty; the CDR3 is given as TCRdb lists it. The chain employs TRBV12-3 or TRBV12-4 and TRBJ2-6; the DNA was not used to check the table's D call, TRBD1. From its first to its last residue, the CDR3 has 16 amino acids. CDR3 sequence: CASSPTGGGSPLHFGA.

This clonotype was observed many times. The genes are TRBV6-1 and TRBJ2-2; possibly TRBD1 for D (5 bases). This CDR3 spans 16 amino acids. Germline CDR1 and CDR2: MNHNS and SASEGT. V was shortened by 5 bases and J by 0 bases, with 13 bases between the two germline ends. CDR3 region: CASSYAGFANTGELFF. The CDR3 DNA sequence: TGTGCCAGCAGTTACGCAGGGTTCGCGAACACCGGGGAGCTGTTTTTT.

This clonotype appeared once. The V call is TRBV28, the J call TRBJ2-5, with 12 nucleotides matching TRBD2. This CDR3 is 15 amino acids long. With 5 bases clipped from V and 5 bases from J, the junction kept 6 bases outside the gene matches. Germline CDR1 is MDHEN and CDR2 is SYDVKM. In nucleotides, the CDR3 is TGTGCCAGCAGTGAACCGGGACTAGCGGGTGAGACCCAGTACTTC. Protein sequence: CASSEPGLAGETQYF.

The rearrangement uses TRBV7-8 and TRBJ1-1; D is perhaps TRBD1 (5 bases). Trimming removed 6 bases at V and 1 base at J, with 12 bases between. The germline gives CDR1 SGHVS, CDR2 FQNEAQ. This CDR3 spans 14 amino acids. This CDR3 reads CASRRQTGNTEAFF. CDR3 sequence (DNA): TGTGCCAGCAGGCGTCAAACAGGGAACACTGAAGCTTTCTTT.

This clonotype was observed at least ten times. The rearrangement uses TRBV6-1 and TRBJ2-7; 10 bases fit TRBD1. The CDR3 sequence is 15 residues long. The V gene end was trimmed by 6 bases and the J gene end by 4 bases; junction bases not matched to a gene: 9. Germline CDR1 reads MNHNS; CDR2 reads SASEGT. For the CDR3, the DNA is TGTGCCAGCAGCAAAAAGACAGGGGGCTATTACGAGCAGTACTTC. Translating gives CASSKKTGGYYEQYF.

A few counts support this clonotype. The chain carries TRBV6-1 and TRBJ2-3, with unresolved D. Trimming pared 5 bases from V and 6 bases from J, leaving 9 bases between. CDR1 MNHNS and CDR2 SASEGT come from the germline V gene. The CDR3 contains 12 residues. CDR3 sequence: CASSRSRDTQYF. The CDR3 nucleotides read TGTGCCAGCAGTAGGTCTCGGGATACGCAGTATTTT.

The chain is built from TRBV19 and TRBJ2-5, with a possible D match to TRBD1 (5 bases). TRBJ2-6 explains the end of the DNA better; the J call may be wrong. The length of the CDR3 is 16 residues. Per germline, CDR1 LNHDA and CDR2 SQIVND (reference sequence). This CDR3 reads CASSKTVLSGANVLTF. DNA for the CDR3: TGTGCCAGTAGTAAGACAGTCCTCTCTGGGGCCAACGTCCTGACTTTC.

The chain recombines TRBV27 with TRBJ1-4; unclear D gene. The germline V gene has CDR1 MNHEY and CDR2 SMNVEV (reference sequence). Trimming left V 2 bases short and J 8 bases short, with 9 bases between. There are 13 residues in the CDR3. CDR3 loop: CASSLRRTEKLFF. In DNA form, the CDR3 reads TGTGCCAGCAGTTTAAGACGTACCGAAAAACTGTTTTTT.

The chain combines TRBV7-2 with TRBJ2-1; no clear D. The CDR3 length is 12 residues. Between the trimmed V and J ends, which lost 1 base and 9 bases, there was a span of 7 bases. Germline assignment: CDR1 SGHTA and CDR2 FQGNSA. The CDR3 DNA is TGTGCCAGCAGCTTAGGAGTTGTTGAGCAGTTCTTC. Translating it yields CASSLGVVEQFF.

A word on this clonotype: This is likely a read error, given that the CDR3 carries no conserved phenylalanine or tryptophan at its end. Because the CDR3's place on the DNA is in doubt, the DNA is left out and the CDR3 is given as listed by TCRdb. The chain employs TRBV6-8 and TRBJ2-3; the DNA was not compared with TRBD1, the D call given in the table. Ends included, the CDR3 has 18 residues. Germline lookup yields CDR1 MNHGY and CDR2 SAAAGT. The CDR3 protein is CASSYSQPGRYNEQFFGP.

V and J are TRBV18 and TRBJ2-5, with TRBD2 as a possible D gene (6 bases). The V end was cut by 2 bases, the J end by 5 bases, with 12 bases between. The CDR3 extends over 14 amino acids. CDR1 is KGHSH and CDR2 is LQKENI in the germline V gene. The DNA of the CDR3 is TGTGCCAGCTCACCATCACCGGGGAGGGAGACCCAGTACTTC. As protein: CASSPSPGRETQYF. Using reference TRBV18 and TRBJ2-5 for the parts outside the CDR3, the full variable domain is NAGVMQNPRHLVRRRGQEARLRCSPMKGHSHVYWYRQLPEEGLKFMVYLQKENIIDESGMPKERFSAEFPKEGPSILRIQQVVRGDSAAYFCASSPSPGRETQYFGPGTRLLVL.

The V call is TRBV7-4, the J call TRBJ2-5; D tentatively reads TRBD1 or TRBD2 (5 bases each). CDR3 length equals 15 residues. The ends were cut back, 1 base at V and 4 bases at J, with 13 bases in the middle. CDR1 SGHVT and CDR2 SQSDAQ come from the germline V gene. The CDR3 coding sequence is TGTGCCAGCAGCTTAGGGGGGTCTAGTATAGAGACCCAGTACTTC. Translated: CASSLGGSSIETQYF.

As to this clonotype: Given the absence of the conserved phenylalanine or tryptophan at the CDR3 end, a read error is likely. The limits of the CDR3 on the DNA are not certain, so only TCRdb's listed CDR3 is given. The rearrangement links TRBV28 to TRBJ2-6; the D segment call TRBD2 is taken from the table without a DNA check. Germline CDR1 and CDR2: MDHEN and SYDVKM. Including both end residues, the CDR3 is 17 amino acids long. CDR3 region: CASSSGPGSRNIQYFGA.

This clonotype is categorized as medium-sized (0.01 to 0.1%). The gene calls are TRBV7-2 and TRBJ2-7, with 8 bases that match TRBD1. The junction had 10 bases not matched to a gene; V was cut back by 1 base and J by 5 bases. CDR1 is SGHTA and CDR2 is FQGNSA in the germline V gene. CDR3 size: 16 residues. The chain's CDR3 is CASSLGGAGGINEQYF. In DNA form, the CDR3 reads TGTGCCAGCAGCTTAGGAGGGGCAGGGGGCATCAACGAGCAGTACTTC.

The chain is built from TRBV7-8 and TRBJ2-5; either TRBD1 or TRBD2 may fit D (5 bases each). The J call may be mistaken, given a closer DNA end match to TRBJ2-1. The CDR3 is 12 residues long. Germline CDR1 SGHVS, CDR2 FQNEAQ. Here the CDR3 reads CASSPARGEQFF. The CDR3 region has the DNA TGTGCCAGCAGCCCAGCGAGGGGTGAGCAGTTCTTC.